The present TCR beta chain was sequenced within a study of shared clonotypes between healthy human individuals. Each subset's genomic DNA was shared equally among a number of immunoSEQ plates. Some clones are missing from TCRdb's copy, which holds only in-frame ones; the method was immunoSEQ multiplex PCR. This repertoire shows 2 million to 3 million clones, approximately 93% found once; its top ten account for about 0.34%. In germline, CDR1 is MNHEY, CDR2 SMNVEV (reference sequence). CDR3 length: 15 residues. J lost 4 bases, V lost 5 bases, and 6 bases had no gene match. This TCR was sampled from a man in his late teens or twenties in good health. Some clones in this sample may be carry-over from other donors' samples. The chain employs TRBV27 and TRBJ1-1; 11 positions agree with TRBD1. Specimen: naive CD4+ T cells from PBMCs. As for subset: CD45RA+ positively selected. The CDR3 loop is CASSATGTGGTEAFF. The CDR3 bases are TGTGCCAGCAGTGCAACCGGGACAGGGGGCACTGAAGCTTTCTTT.